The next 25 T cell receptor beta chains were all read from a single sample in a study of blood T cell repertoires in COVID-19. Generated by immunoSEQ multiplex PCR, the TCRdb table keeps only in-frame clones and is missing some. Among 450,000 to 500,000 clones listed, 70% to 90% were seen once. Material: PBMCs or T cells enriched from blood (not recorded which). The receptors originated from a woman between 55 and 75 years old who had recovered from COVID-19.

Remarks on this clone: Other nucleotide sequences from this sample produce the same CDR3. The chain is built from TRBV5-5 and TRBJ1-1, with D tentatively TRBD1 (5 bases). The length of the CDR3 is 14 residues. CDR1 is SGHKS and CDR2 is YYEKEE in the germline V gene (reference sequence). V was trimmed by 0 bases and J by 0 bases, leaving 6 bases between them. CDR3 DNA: TGTGCCAGCAGCTTGGTAGGGGTGAACACTGAAGCTTTCTTT. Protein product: CASSLVGVNTEAFF.

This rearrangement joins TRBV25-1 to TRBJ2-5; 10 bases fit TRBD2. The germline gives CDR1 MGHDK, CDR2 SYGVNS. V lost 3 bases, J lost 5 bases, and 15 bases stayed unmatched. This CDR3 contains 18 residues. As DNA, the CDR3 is TGTGCCAGCAGTGATGCCCGACTAGCGGGCGTGGGGGGGGAGACCCAGTACTTC. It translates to CASSDARLAGVGGETQYF.

For the CDR3, the DNA is TGTGCCACCAGCAAGACCTGGACGGGAGTTAGCAATCAGCCCCAGCATTTT. It codes for CATSKTWTGVSNQPQHF. The rearrangement uses TRBV15 and TRBJ1-5; D gene ambiguous. Germline values: CDR1 LNHNV, CDR2 YYDKDF (reference sequence). V was cut by 4 bases and J by 0 bases, with 16 bases left in between. The CDR3 is 17 amino acids.

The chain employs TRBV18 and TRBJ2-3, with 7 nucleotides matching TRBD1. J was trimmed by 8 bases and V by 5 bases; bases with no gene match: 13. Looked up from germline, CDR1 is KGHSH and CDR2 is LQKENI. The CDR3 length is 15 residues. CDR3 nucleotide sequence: TGTGCCAGCTCAGCCGGGACAGCAGTTTCTGGTACGCAGTATTTT. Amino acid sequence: CASSAGTAVSGTQYF.

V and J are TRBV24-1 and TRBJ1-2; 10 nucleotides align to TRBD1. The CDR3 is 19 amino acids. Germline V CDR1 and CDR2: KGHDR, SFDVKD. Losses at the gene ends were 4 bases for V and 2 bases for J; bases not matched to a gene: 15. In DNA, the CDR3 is TGTGCCACCAGTGACACGGATTCGGGACAGGGGACTAAAAACTATGGCTACACCTTC. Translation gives CATSDTDSGQGTKNYGYTF.

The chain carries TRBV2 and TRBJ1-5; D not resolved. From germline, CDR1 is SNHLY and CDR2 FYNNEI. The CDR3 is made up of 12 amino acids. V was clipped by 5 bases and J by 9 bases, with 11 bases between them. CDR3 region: CASSSLAGPQHF. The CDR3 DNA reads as TGTGCCAGCAGTTCCCTCGCCGGGCCCCAGCATTTT.

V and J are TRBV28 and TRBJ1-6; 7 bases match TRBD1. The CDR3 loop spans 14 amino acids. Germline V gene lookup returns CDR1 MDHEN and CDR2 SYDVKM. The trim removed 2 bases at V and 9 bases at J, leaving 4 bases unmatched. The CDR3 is CASSLGDRVSPLHF. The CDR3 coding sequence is TGTGCCAGCAGTTTAGGGGACAGAGTTTCACCCCTCCACTTT.

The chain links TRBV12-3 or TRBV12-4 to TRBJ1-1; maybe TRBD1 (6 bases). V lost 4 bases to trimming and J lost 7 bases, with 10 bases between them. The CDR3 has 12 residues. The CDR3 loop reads CASSSGQIEAFF. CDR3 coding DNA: TGTGCCAGCAGTTCAGGACAGATTGAAGCTTTCTTT.

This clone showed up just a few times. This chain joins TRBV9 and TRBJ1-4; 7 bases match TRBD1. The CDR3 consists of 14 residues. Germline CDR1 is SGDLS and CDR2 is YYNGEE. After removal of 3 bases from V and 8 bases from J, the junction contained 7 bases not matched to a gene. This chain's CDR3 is CASSAGGAGEKLFF. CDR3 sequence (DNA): TGTGCCAGCAGCGCAGGGGGTGCGGGGGAAAAACTGTTTTTT.

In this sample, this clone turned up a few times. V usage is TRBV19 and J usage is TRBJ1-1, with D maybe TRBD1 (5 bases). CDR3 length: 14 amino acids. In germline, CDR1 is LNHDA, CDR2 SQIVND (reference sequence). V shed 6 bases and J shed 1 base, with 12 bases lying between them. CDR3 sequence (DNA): TGTGCCAGTAGATTGATCCAGGGGAACACTGAAGCTTTCTTT. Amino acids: CASRLIQGNTEAFF.

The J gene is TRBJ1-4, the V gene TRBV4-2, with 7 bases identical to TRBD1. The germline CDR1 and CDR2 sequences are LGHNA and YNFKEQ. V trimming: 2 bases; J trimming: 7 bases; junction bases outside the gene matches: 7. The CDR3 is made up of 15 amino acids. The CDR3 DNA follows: TGTGCCAGCAGCCAACCCGACAGGGCGGGTGAAAAACTGTTTTTT. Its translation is CASSQPDRAGEKLFF.

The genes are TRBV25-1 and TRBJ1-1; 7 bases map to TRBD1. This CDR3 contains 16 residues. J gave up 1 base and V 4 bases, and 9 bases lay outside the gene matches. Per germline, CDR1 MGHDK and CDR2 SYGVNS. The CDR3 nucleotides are TGTGCCAGCAGTGCAGTAGGGGGGACAGCGAACACTGAAGCTTTCTTT. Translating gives CASSAVGGTANTEAFF.

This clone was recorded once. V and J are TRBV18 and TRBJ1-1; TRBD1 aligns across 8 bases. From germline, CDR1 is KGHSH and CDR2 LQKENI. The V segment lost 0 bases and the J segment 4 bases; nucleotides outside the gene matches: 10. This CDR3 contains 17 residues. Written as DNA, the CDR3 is TGTGCCAGCTCACCACCGTCTCAGGGGGCGAGGCCCACTGAAGCTTTCTTT. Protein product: CASSPPSQGARPTEAFF.

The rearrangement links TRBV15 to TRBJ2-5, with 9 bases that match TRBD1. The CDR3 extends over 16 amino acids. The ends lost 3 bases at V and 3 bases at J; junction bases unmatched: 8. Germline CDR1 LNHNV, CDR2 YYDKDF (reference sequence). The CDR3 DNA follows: TGTGCCACCAGCAGGGGGACAGGGACACGCAAAGAGACCCAGTACTTC. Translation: CATSRGTGTRKETQYF.

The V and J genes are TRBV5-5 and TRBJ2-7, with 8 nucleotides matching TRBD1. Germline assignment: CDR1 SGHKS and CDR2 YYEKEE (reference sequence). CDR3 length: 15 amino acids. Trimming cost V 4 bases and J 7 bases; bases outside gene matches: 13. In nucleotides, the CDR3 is TGTGCCAGCAGCGCTGCCGGGGACAGGTTCGGGGAGCAGTACTTC. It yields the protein CASSAAGDRFGEQYF.

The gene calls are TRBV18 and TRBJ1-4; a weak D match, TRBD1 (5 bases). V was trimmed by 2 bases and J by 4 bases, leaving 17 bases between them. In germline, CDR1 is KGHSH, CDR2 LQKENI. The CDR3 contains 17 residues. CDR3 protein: CASSPDRWQGFNEKLFF. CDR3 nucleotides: TGTGCCAGCTCACCAGACCGGTGGCAGGGTTTTAATGAAAAACTGTTTTTT.

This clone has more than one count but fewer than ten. The CDR3: CASSFKVLAEVNYGYTF. The CDR3 nucleotides are TGTGCCAGCAGCTTTAAGGTTCTGGCAGAGGTTAACTATGGCTACACCTTC. The chain employs TRBV5-4 and TRBJ1-2; the D is unclear. The V end lost 2 bases, the J end lost 1 base, and 18 bases lay between the germline ends. CDR1 and CDR2 from the germline V gene are SGHNT and YYREEE (reference sequence). The CDR3 runs 17 residues.

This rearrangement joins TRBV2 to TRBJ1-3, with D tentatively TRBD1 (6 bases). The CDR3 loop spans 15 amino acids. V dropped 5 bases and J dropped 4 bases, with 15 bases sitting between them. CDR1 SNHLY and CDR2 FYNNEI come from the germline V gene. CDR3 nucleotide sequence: TGTGCCAGCAGTCGGACAGCTGGACTGGGAAACACCATATATTTT. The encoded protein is CASSRTAGLGNTIYF.

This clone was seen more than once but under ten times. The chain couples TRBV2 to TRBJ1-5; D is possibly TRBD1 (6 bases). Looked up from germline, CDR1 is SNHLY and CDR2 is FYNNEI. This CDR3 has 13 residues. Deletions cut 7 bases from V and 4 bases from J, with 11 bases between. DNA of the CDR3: TGTGCCAGCAATCCGACAGGTAATCAGCCCCAGCATTTT. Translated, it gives CASNPTGNQPQHF.

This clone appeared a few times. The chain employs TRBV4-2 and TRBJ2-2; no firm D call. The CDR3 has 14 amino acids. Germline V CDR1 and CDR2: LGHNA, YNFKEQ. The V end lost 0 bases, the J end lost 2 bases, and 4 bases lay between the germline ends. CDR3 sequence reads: CASSQEYNTGELFF. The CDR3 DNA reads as TGTGCCAGCAGCCAAGAATATAACACCGGGGAGCTGTTTTTT.

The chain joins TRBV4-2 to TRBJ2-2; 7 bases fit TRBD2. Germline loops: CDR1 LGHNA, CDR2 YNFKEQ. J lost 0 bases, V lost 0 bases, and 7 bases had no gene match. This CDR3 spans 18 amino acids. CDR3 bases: TGTGCCAGCAGCCAAGATCTGCGGGGGAAAACGAACACCGGGGAGCTGTTTTTT. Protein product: CASSQDLRGKTNTGELFF.

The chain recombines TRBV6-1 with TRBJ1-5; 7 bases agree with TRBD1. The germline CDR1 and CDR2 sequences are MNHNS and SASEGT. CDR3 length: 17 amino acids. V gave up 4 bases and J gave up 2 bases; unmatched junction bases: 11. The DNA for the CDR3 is TGTGCCAGCAGTGGAGAGGGACAGACCTTGCGCAATCAGCCCCAGCATTTT. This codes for CASSGEGQTLRNQPQHF.

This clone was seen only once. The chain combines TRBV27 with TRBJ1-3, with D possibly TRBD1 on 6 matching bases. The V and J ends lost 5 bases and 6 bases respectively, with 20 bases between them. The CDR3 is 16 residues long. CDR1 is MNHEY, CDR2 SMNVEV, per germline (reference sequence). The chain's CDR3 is CASSPFPRTAQNTIYF. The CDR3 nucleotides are TGTGCCAGCAGTCCCTTCCCCCGGACAGCCCAAAACACCATATATTTT.

CDR3 loop: CASSLGDRGLKGYTF. In DNA, the CDR3 is TGTGCCAGCAGCCTGGGGGACAGGGGGCTCAAGGGCTACACCTTC. The chain is built from TRBV11-2 and TRBJ1-2; 12 nucleotides match TRBD1. The germline V gene has CDR1 SGHAT and CDR2 FQNNGV. J lost 8 bases, V lost 5 bases, and 9 bases had no gene match. The CDR3 spans 15 residues.

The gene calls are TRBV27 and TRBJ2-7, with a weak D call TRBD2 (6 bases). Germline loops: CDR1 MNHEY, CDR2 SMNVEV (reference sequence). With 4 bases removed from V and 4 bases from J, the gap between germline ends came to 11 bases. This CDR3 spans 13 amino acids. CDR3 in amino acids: CASSSPAGYEQYF. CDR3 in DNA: TGTGCCAGCAGTTCCCCCGCGGGGTACGAGCAGTACTTC.